A single sample gave rise to the 25 T cell receptor beta chains below, sequenced in a study of CD8+ T cells in alopecia areata (dated by TCRdb to the late 2010s). Libraries came from the immunoSEQ multiplex PCR assay. To provide template for TCR sequencing, every sample had RNA extracted and reverse transcribed into cDNA. Sourced from immuneACCESS, this table was stored by TCRdb with only in-frame sequences that have V and J called. A share of the clones is absent; for the studies checked, an unresolved V gene accounts for under half, and the remainder has no known explanation. This sample includes under 350,000 clones, and none of them was observed just once. 1.2% of the sample is taken by the ten largest. Pooled mouse cutaneous lymph node cells were stained for CD4, CD8alpha, NKG2D, NKG2ACE and other markers, then sorted on a BD Influx. Sample: CD4+ T cells sorted from a lymph node. The receptors shown here come from a C3H/HeJ mouse with alopecia areata. The strain carries MHC haplotype H2-k.

As regards this clone: Mouse gene names apply. Sequencing ends 4 residues short of the CDR3 end; the germline J gene provides the rest. Other DNA sequences in the sample encode the same CDR3. This chain connects TRBV31 to TRBJ1-2; 7 positions match TRBD1. CDR1 GKSSPN and CDR2 SITVG come from the germline V gene. This CDR3 region has 15 residues. After removal of 0 bases from V and 2 bases from J, the junction contained 6 bases not matched to a gene. The CDR3 DNA, read in part, is TGTGCCTGGAGTCTACGAGGGGGCGCGAACTCC. This gives the protein CAWSLRGGANS. The entire CDR3 is CAWSLRGGANSDYTF.

With regard to this clone: Germline and genes: mouse. The CDR3 end falls 4 residues outside the read, so it is completed with the germline J gene. V and J are TRBV31 and TRBJ2-4; the D gene is possibly TRBD1 (5 bases). CDR1 and CDR2 (germline): GKSSPN, SITVG. V lost 2 bases and J lost 0, with 12 bases in between. The CDR3 has 15 amino acids. The CDR3: CAWSYPRQSQNTLYF. The sequenced CDR3 bases are TGTGCCTGGAGTTACCCACGACAGAGTCAAAAC.

A note on this clone: The listed genes are named as in mouse. The read gets to within 4 residues of the CDR3 end, and the germline J gene fills in the rest. J is TRBJ2-7 and V is TRBV13-1, with 10 bases that match TRBD1. Per the germline V gene, CDR1 is NSHNY and CDR2 is SYGAGN. CDR3 length: 14 amino acids. The chain's CDR3 is CASSDSGTGDEQYF. The sequenced part of the CDR3 DNA is TGTGCCAGCAGTGATTCCGGGACAGGGGAT.

Note on this clone: Gene names denote mouse genes. The read terminates 4 residues ahead of where the CDR3 ends, so the germline J gene completes it. The V call is TRBV17, the J call TRBJ2-4; 8 nucleotides line up with TRBD1. This CDR3 is 12 amino acids long. CDR1 and CDR2 from the germline V gene are MNHDT and YYDKIL. The CDR3 bases that were read are TGTGCTAGCAGTGGGACAGGAAAC. Amino acids: CASSGTGN. Given in full, the CDR3 is CASSGTGNTLYF.

The table lists this clone with a few counts. The gene symbols are mouse symbols. Read sequence stops 4 residues before the CDR3 end, and the germline J gene provides the missing end. The sample contains more than one DNA sequence encoding this CDR3. The V and J genes are TRBV13-1 and TRBJ2-5, with 8 bases fitting TRBD2. Germline CDR1 is NSHNY and CDR2 is SYGAGN. The CDR3 is 13 residues long. The part of the CDR3 DNA that was read is TGTGCCAGCAGTGATGTGGGGGGGGAC. It is translated as CASSDVGGD. The entire CDR3 protein reads CASSDVGGDTQYF.

Only a few counts were recorded for this clone. The listed genes are named as in mouse. The read gets to within 4 residues of the CDR3 end, and the germline J gene fills in the rest. The chain couples TRBV13-3 to TRBJ2-7; TRBD1 agrees at 7 bases. Germline lookup yields CDR1 NNHDY and CDR2 SYVADS. The CDR3 has 11 amino acids. The sequenced part of the CDR3 DNA is TGTGCCAGCAACAGGGGAGAT. Amino acid sequence: CASNRGD. The CDR3, in full, reads CASNRGDEQYF.

On this clone: All gene names here are mouse names. The read comes to an end 4 residues before the CDR3 does, leaving the germline J gene to fill in the end. The chain recombines TRBV14 with TRBJ2-1, with TRBD1 identical over 7 bases. Per germline, CDR1 SGHDT and CDR2 FRDEAV. V trimming: 4 bases; J trimming: 5 bases; junction bases outside the gene matches: 6. The CDR3 length is 14 residues. The sequenced CDR3 bases are TGTGCCAGCAGTCAGACAGGGCGGAATGCT. Its translation is CASSQTGRNA. The full CDR3 protein is CASSQTGRNAEQFF.

This clone has just a few counts. Gene names denote mouse genes. From the germline J gene comes the end of the CDR3, since the read stops 4 residues before it. The V call is TRBV19, the J call TRBJ1-2; possibly TRBD1 for D (5 bases). V was cut by 4 bases and J by 1 base, with 11 bases left in between. Germline CDR1 is FNHDT and CDR2 is SITEND (reference sequence). The CDR3 has 14 residues. The CDR3: CASSSPDRNSDYTF. The CDR3 DNA, read in part, is TGTGCCAGCAGTTCCCCCGACAGAAACTCC.

This clone was observed a few times. Gene names and germline match the mouse. Read data end 4 residues before the CDR3 end; the end is taken from the germline J gene. The chain carries TRBV13-3 and TRBJ2-2; 7 positions agree with TRBD2. Per the germline V gene, CDR1 is NNHDY and CDR2 is SYVADS. V gave up 2 bases and J gave up 1 base; unmatched junction bases: 2. The CDR3 sequence is 15 residues long. This chain's CDR3 is CASSETGVNTGQLYF. The part of the CDR3 DNA that was read is TGTGCCAGCAGTGAAACTGGGGTAAACACCGGG.

Only a few counts were recorded for this clone. Any gene name here is a mouse gene name. From the germline J gene comes the end of the CDR3, since the read stops 4 residues before it. The chain carries TRBV13-1 and TRBJ2-5, with 10 bases lining up with TRBD2. This CDR3 has 15 residues. Germline lookup yields CDR1 NSHNY and CDR2 SYGAGN. The covered CDR3 bases are TGTGCCAGCAGTCCCTCGACTGGGGGGCGGGAC. Protein product: CASSPSTGGRD. The full CDR3 protein reads CASSPSTGGRDTQYF.

In this sample, this clone turned up a few times. The genes are named according to mouse. The CDR3 is cut off 4 residues early in the read; its end comes from the germline J gene. V gene TRBV31 combines with J gene TRBJ2-1; D uncertain. Germline CDR1 GKSSPN, CDR2 SITVG. The CDR3 has 12 residues. V lost 4 bases and J lost 1, with 5 bases in between. CDR3 DNA, as far as it was read: TGTGCCTGGACAGAAAACTATGCT. Its protein product is CAWTENYA. The entire CDR3 sequence reads CAWTENYAEQFF.

There are a few counts of this clone. The gene symbols are mouse symbols. The read falls 4 residues short of the CDR3 end, and the missing part is taken from the germline J gene. The chain couples TRBV13-3 to TRBJ2-7; D is possibly TRBD1 (6 bases). This CDR3 is built from 14 residues. The germline CDR1 and CDR2 sequences are NNHDY and SYVADS. Trimming took off 0 bases at V and 3 bases at J, with 10 bases between the two ends. The part of the CDR3 DNA that was read is TGTGCCAGCAGTGATGGGGGACACCTCTAT. Protein product: CASSDGGHLY. The entire CDR3 is CASSDGGHLYEQYF.

This clone was picked up a small number of times. Mouse gene names and germline throughout. The read ends 3 residues early relative to the CDR3; the germline J gene fills the gap. V and J are TRBV13-1 and TRBJ1-6; D perhaps matches TRBD1 (5 bases). TRBJ1-6 is placed among ORFs of uncertain function. The length of the CDR3 is 14 residues. CDR1 and CDR2 (germline): NSHNY, SYGAGN. V shed 5 bases and J shed 7 bases, with 13 bases lying between them. CDR3 bases read: TGTGCCAGCAGACTTCAGGGATGGAATTCGCCC. It translates to CASRLQGWNSP. The entire CDR3 protein reads CASRLQGWNSPLYF.

This clone occurred a few times. The genes are named according to mouse. CDR3 bases read: TGCACCTGCAGTGCTTCCGGGACTGGGGGTAGTCAAAAC. Translation gives CTCSASGTGGSQN. The full CDR3 protein is CTCSASGTGGSQNTLYF. The V gene is TRBV1, the J gene TRBJ2-4; 11 bases agree with TRBD2. The read gets to within 4 residues of the CDR3 end, and the germline J gene fills in the rest. Looked up from germline, CDR1 is NSQYPW and CDR2 is LRSPGD (reference sequence). This CDR3 contains 17 residues. V dropped 3 bases and J dropped 0; count of bases not matched to a gene: 5.

Concerning this clone itself: The genes and germline here are from mouse. Read sequence stops 4 residues before the CDR3 end, and the germline J gene provides the missing end. The rearrangement uses TRBV5 and TRBJ2-5; maybe TRBD1 (6 bases). V lost 2 bases and J 3 bases, leaving 15 bases between the germline ends. The CDR3 is made up of 16 amino acids. Germline CDR1 LGHNA, CDR2 YNLKQL (reference sequence). Incomplete CDR3 DNA: TGTGCCAGCAGCCAAACGCCCGGGACAATTCAAGAC. It is translated as CASSQTPGTIQD. The full-length CDR3 reads as CASSQTPGTIQDTQYF.

This clone was detected a few times. Mouse gene names and germline throughout. The observed sequence ends 4 residues before the CDR3 terminus, with the missing tail filled in from the germline J gene. The rearrangement joins TRBV1 to TRBJ2-2, with unresolved D. Germline V CDR1 and CDR2: NSQYPW, LRSPGD (reference sequence). Between the trimmed V and J ends, which lost 0 bases and 4 bases, there was a span of 6 bases. The length of the CDR3 is 14 residues. The CDR3 bases that were read are TGCACCTGCAGTGCAGACTCTGTCACCGGG. Protein: CTCSADSVTG. The entire CDR3 is CTCSADSVTGQLYF.

With respect to this clone: The germline and genes are mouse ones. The CDR3 end lies 4 residues beyond the end of the read and is filled in from the germline J gene. This CDR3 is also generated by other DNA sequences in the sample. This rearrangement joins TRBV31 to TRBJ1-1; D unclear. Germline CDR1 is GKSSPN and CDR2 is SITVG. Trimming pared 0 bases from V and 0 bases from J, leaving 8 bases between. The CDR3 runs 14 residues. Here the CDR3 reads CAWSLGRANTEVFF. The CDR3 DNA, read in part, is TGTGCCTGGAGTCTAGGTAGAGCAAACACA.

As for this clone: Gene names are the mouse ones. The read ends 4 residues before the CDR3 terminus; that terminus is restored from the germline J gene. This sequence joins TRBV17 and TRBJ2-5, with D tentatively TRBD1 (6 bases). This CDR3 contains 13 residues. The germline V gene encodes CDR1 MNHDT and CDR2 YYDKIL. The V and J ends lost 5 bases and 3 bases respectively, with 9 bases between them. CDR3 DNA, as far as it was read: TGTGCTAGCAGTCCTGGACAGCAAGAC. Its translation: CASSPGQQD. The CDR3 as a whole reads CASSPGQQDTQYF.

As for this clone: Any gene name here is a mouse gene name. The read is 4 residues too short to cover the CDR3 end, so that end is filled in from the germline J gene. The V gene is TRBV13-2, the J gene TRBJ2-1, with 9 bases aligning to TRBD2. V dropped 0 bases and J dropped 1; count of bases not matched to a gene: 5. CDR1 and CDR2 (germline): NNHNN, SYGAGS (reference sequence). There are 17 residues in the CDR3. The CDR3 DNA, read in part, is TGTGCCAGCGGTGATGCAAGAGACTGGGGGAACTATGCT. Residues: CASGDARDWGNYA. The CDR3, in full, reads CASGDARDWGNYAEQFF.

This clone has more than one count but fewer than ten. Mouse names are used for the genes. The read comes to an end 4 residues before the CDR3 does, leaving the germline J gene to fill in the end. V is TRBV13-2 and J is TRBJ2-5; maybe TRBD1 (6 bases). CDR1 is NNHNN, CDR2 SYGAGS, per germline (reference sequence). The length of the CDR3 is 13 residues. The part of the CDR3 DNA that was read is TGTGCCAGCGGTGCAGGGGCGCGAGAC. This sequence encodes CASGAGARD. In full, the CDR3 is CASGAGARDTQYF.

As to this clone: The gene symbols are mouse symbols. The sequence runs out 4 residues before the end of the CDR3; the remainder is reconstructed from the germline J gene. This chain uses TRBV13-2 with TRBJ1-1; TRBD1 aligns across 8 bases. This CDR3 spans 12 amino acids. The V gene's germline CDR1 is NNHNN and CDR2 SYGAGS (reference sequence). CDR3 in amino acids: CASGGTGKEVFF. The covered CDR3 bases are TGTGCCAGCGGTGGGACAGGGAAA.

With regard to this clone: Gene names and germline refer to mouse. Read coverage stops 4 residues before the CDR3 terminus; the germline J gene supplies the remainder. The genes are TRBV13-1 and TRBJ2-5, with 10 nucleotides matching TRBD2. This CDR3 is built from 15 residues. The germline V gene encodes CDR1 NSHNY and CDR2 SYGAGN. Unmatched junction bases numbered 3, after V lost 3 bases and J lost 2 bases. The CDR3 here is CASSGLGGRQDTQYF. The DNA read from the CDR3 is TGTGCCAGCAGTGGGCTGGGGGGGCGCCAAGAC.

About this clone itself: Gene names are the mouse ones. The missing CDR3 end, 4 residues past where the read stops, is filled in from the germline J gene. The chain uses TRBV13-2 and TRBJ1-2; D remains unclear. V was clipped by 1 base and J by 1 base, with 5 bases between them. Germline CDR1 is NNHNN and CDR2 is SYGAGS (reference sequence). There are 13 residues in the CDR3. CDR3 sequence reads: CASGDRQNSDYTF. CDR3 DNA (partial): TGTGCCAGCGGTGATCGACAAAACTCC.

As concerns this clone: These gene names are mouse names. The CDR3 extends 4 residues past the end of the read, so its final part is completed from the germline J gene. The chain recombines TRBV13-2 with TRBJ2-7; perhaps TRBD1 as D (5 bases). The CDR3 covers 13 residues. The germline CDR1 and CDR2 sequences are NNHNN and SYGAGS (reference sequence). CDR3 DNA, as far as it was read: TGTGCCAGCGGTGATGCGAGGGGAGAT. As protein: CASGDARGD. The CDR3 in its entirety is CASGDARGDEQYF.

This clone came up a few times. The genes and germline here are from mouse. The read finishes 4 residues shy of the CDR3 end, and the germline J gene is used to complete it. The chain recombines TRBV31 with TRBJ2-5, with 8 bases lining up with TRBD2. The V gene's germline CDR1 is GKSSPN and CDR2 SITVG. This CDR3 has 14 amino acids. The CDR3 DNA, read in part, is TGTGCCTGGAGCCGTGGGGGGGAAGGGGAC. Amino acid sequence: CAWSRGGEGD. Given in full, the CDR3 is CAWSRGGEGDTQYF.